This paragraph covers one T cell receptor beta chain sequence. Its target is not known. Single viable CD3+CD4+CD8-CD45RO+ cells were sorted as the memory CD4+ T cells. After thawing, CD4+ T cells were positively selected. The CDR3 totals 14 residues. Germline loops: CDR1 SQVTM, CDR2 ANQGSEA. The V gene lost 3 bases and the J gene lost 0 bases, with 11 bases spanning the gap. Assay: immunoSEQ multiplex PCR; the TCRdb copy retains only in-frame clones and omits some. The sample consists of fewer than 40,000 clones, roughly 78% of them appearing once. The sample is drawn from a study of memory CD4+ T cells and cytomegalovirus serostatus. The study, taken as a whole, reports: Repertoires predicted CMV serostatus with median bootstrapped AUC of approximately 0.94.

The sequenced sample consisted of memory CD4+ T cells from blood. The chain is built from TRBV29-1 and TRBJ1-1; D is unclear. This receptor was obtained from an adult in good health and CMV-seropositive. CDR3 DNA: TGCAGCGTTGAGATTGGGTCAGTGAACACTGAAGCTTTCTTT. Translation gives CSVEIGSVNTEAFF.